The 19 T cell receptor beta chains given below trace back to one sample, sequenced in a study of T-cell memory formation after mild COVID-19. TCRdb reanalysed the 5' RACE reads using MiXCR and keeps one entry per CDR3 protein. The sample records under 550,000 distinct CDR3 sequences, approximately 19% being singletons. Sequences were obtained from PBMCs or a T cell subset sorted from them (not recorded which). These receptors originate from a man younger than 35 who had mild COVID-19 (a few samples of this study predate the infection). Cell type and time point are not known.

This chain connects TRBV30 to TRBJ1-2; no clear D gene. Germline V gene lookup returns CDR1 GTSNPN and CDR2 SVGIG (reference sequence). The CDR3 runs to 11 residues. The ends were cut back, 3 bases at V and 5 bases at J, with 7 bases in the middle. CDR3 sequence: CAWSVMYGYTF. The CDR3 DNA sequence: TGTGCCTGGAGCGTTATGTATGGCTACACCTTC.

This chain joins TRBV6-1 and TRBJ1-5, with D unclear. The germline V gene encodes CDR1 MNHNS and CDR2 SASEGT. Deletions cut 7 bases from V and 3 bases from J, with 13 bases between. CDR3 length: 14 amino acids. The CDR3, as DNA: TGTGCCAGCACTGTACTCGGGCTCAATCAGCCCCAGCATTTT. This translates into CASTVLGLNQPQHF.

The V call is TRBV5-5, the J call TRBJ2-3; 11 bases map to TRBD2. This CDR3 contains 17 residues. Unmatched junction bases numbered 7, after V lost 4 bases and J lost 0 bases. Germline V gene lookup returns CDR1 SGHKS and CDR2 YYEKEE (reference sequence). The CDR3 is CASSPRASGGSTDTQYF. The CDR3 nucleotides read TGTGCCAGCAGCCCGAGGGCTAGCGGGGGGAGCACAGATACGCAGTATTTT.

This clonotype was seen only a few times. The V call is TRBV20-1, the J call TRBJ1-1; D perhaps matches TRBD1 (6 bases). This CDR3 spans 10 amino acids. V lost 5 bases to trimming and J lost 8 bases, with 9 bases between them. Germline CDR1 DFQATT, CDR2 SNEGSKA (reference sequence). The CDR3: CSAGGREAFF. Here the CDR3 DNA reads TGCAGTGCTGGGGGCAGGGAAGCTTTCTTT.

This chain connects TRBV18 to TRBJ1-1; D is perhaps TRBD1 (5 bases). V was trimmed by 3 bases and J by 4 bases, leaving 12 bases between them. The CDR3 contains 14 residues. The germline V gene has CDR1 KGHSH and CDR2 LQKENI. The CDR3 nucleotides read TGTGCCAGCTCACCCCTGGGCAGGGTCACTGAAGCTTTCTTT. This translates into CASSPLGRVTEAFF. Full variable domain (rest looked up from reference TRBV18 and TRBJ1-1): NAGVMQNPRHLVRRRGQEARLRCSPMKGHSHVYWYRQLPEEGLKFMVYLQKENIIDESGMPKERFSAEFPKEGPSILRIQQVVRGDSAAYFCASSPLGRVTEAFFGQGTRLTVV.

Many counts were recorded for this clonotype. V usage is TRBV5-5 and J usage is TRBJ2-5; D not resolved. The CDR3 has 15 residues. V was cut by 1 base and J by 5 bases, with 15 bases left in between. Germline V gene sequence: CDR1 SGHKS, CDR2 YYEKEE (reference sequence). The CDR3 DNA sequence: TGTGCCAGCAGCTTGCGCCCAGACGACTGGGAGACCCAGTACTTC. It yields the protein CASSLRPDDWETQYF.

V gene TRBV12-3 or TRBV12-4 combines with J gene TRBJ2-3, with 10 bases identical to TRBD1. The CDR3 is 15 residues long. With 6 bases clipped from V and 4 bases from J, the junction kept 7 bases outside the gene matches. The CDR3 region has the DNA TGTGCCAGCAGAGTGGGACAGGGGAGGGCAGATACGCAGTATTTT. Protein sequence: CASRVGQGRADTQYF.

In this sample, this clonotype turned up many times. The rearrangement uses TRBV12-3 or TRBV12-4 and TRBJ2-5; D not resolved. CDR3 size: 12 residues. With 2 bases removed from V and 5 bases from J, the gap between germline ends came to 6 bases. In nucleotides, the CDR3 is TGTGCCAGCAGTTTAATACAGGAGACCCAGTACTTC. This encodes CASSLIQETQYF.

This clonotype was seen only a few times. This chain connects TRBV4-2 to TRBJ1-1; 8 bases match TRBD1. CDR3 size: 14 residues. Looked up from germline, CDR1 is LGHNA and CDR2 is YNFKEQ. V lost 2 bases to trimming and J lost 5 bases; unmatched junction nucleotides: 4. CDR3 region: CASSQPQGGTEAFF. DNA for the CDR3: TGTGCCAGCAGCCAACCACAGGGGGGAACTGAAGCTTTCTTT.

J is TRBJ1-1 and V is TRBV9; a weak D match, TRBD1 (5 bases). Germline CDR1 SGDLS, CDR2 YYNGEE. V dropped 0 bases and J dropped 12 bases, with 15 bases sitting between them. The CDR3 totals 13 residues. For the CDR3, the DNA is TGTGCCAGCAGCGTAGTCGATAGGGGATGGACTTTCTTT. Protein: CASSVVDRGWTFF.

The chain combines TRBV9 with TRBJ1-2; 7 positions agree with TRBD1. The CDR3 length is 18 residues. The V segment lost 1 base and the J segment 4 bases; nucleotides outside the gene matches: 16. The germline V gene encodes CDR1 SGDLS and CDR2 YYNGEE. In DNA form, the CDR3 reads TGTGCCAGCAGCGTACATCCGCCAGAACAGGGGTTCATCTATGGCTACACCTTC. It is translated as CASSVHPPEQGFIYGYTF.

This clonotype was detected a few times. The chain has TRBV28 and TRBJ1-1, with D uncertain. The CDR3 extends over 16 amino acids. V was shortened by 6 bases and J by 3 bases, with 20 bases between the two germline ends. Germline lookup yields CDR1 MDHEN and CDR2 SYDVKM. The CDR3 bases are TGTGCCAGCAGCTCCGTCGAAGTGTATGGGTACACTGAAGCTTTCTTT. This codes for CASSSVEVYGYTEAFF.

This clonotype has more than one count but fewer than ten. J is TRBJ1-2 and V is TRBV12-3 or TRBV12-4; no clear D. This CDR3 has 13 amino acids. V shed 7 bases and J shed 5 bases, with 14 bases lying between them. CDR3 sequence reads: CASTPGLGYGYTF. The DNA for the CDR3 is TGTGCCAGCACTCCCGGGCTAGGGTATGGCTACACCTTC.

The J gene is TRBJ2-5, the V gene TRBV6-5, with D possibly TRBD1 on 7 matching bases. V was cut by 5 bases and J by 5 bases, with 24 bases left in between. CDR3 size: 17 residues. Germline V gene data show CDR1 as MNHEY and CDR2 as SVGAGI. The CDR3 sequence is CASSSPVWQGGLETQYF. DNA for the CDR3: TGTGCCAGCAGTAGCCCTGTTTGGCAGGGGGGCTTGGAGACCCAGTACTTC.

Ten or more counts support this clonotype. The chain recombines TRBV3-2 with TRBJ2-7. TRBV3-2 is assigned pseudogene status. The CDR3 sequence is 13 residues long. The CDR3 DNA is TGTGCCAGCAGCCAAGACGGAGACTACGAGCAGTACGTC. Protein: CASSQDGDYEQYV.

This clonotype was found a few times. The chain uses TRBV7-2 and TRBJ1-1; TRBD1 agrees at 9 bases. The CDR3 has 14 amino acids. Germline loops: CDR1 SGHTA, CDR2 FQGNSA. V shed 5 bases, J shed 3 bases, and the junction held 4 bases outside the gene matches. The CDR3 loop is CASSTDRGDTEAFF. In nucleotides, the CDR3 is TGTGCCAGCAGCACGGACAGGGGCGACACTGAAGCTTTCTTT.

The V and J genes are TRBV5-1 and TRBJ1-2; TRBD1 agrees at 7 bases. CDR1 and CDR2 (germline): SGHRS, YFSETQ. The CDR3 is 14 residues long. The V and J ends lost 5 bases and 0 bases, in that order; junction bases with no gene match: 4. The CDR3 DNA sequence: TGCGCCAGCAGAGGGACAGATACTAACTATGGCTACACCTTC. It translates to CASRGTDTNYGYTF.

This clonotype was observed a handful of times. The chain uses TRBV5-1 and TRBJ2-3, with 9 nucleotides matching TRBD1. Per the germline V gene, CDR1 is SGHRS and CDR2 is YFSETQ. This CDR3 is 15 amino acids long. V trimming: 4 bases; J trimming: 3 bases; junction bases outside the gene matches: 6. DNA of the CDR3: TGCGCCAGCAGCGGACAGGGGTTTAGGACAGATACGCAGTATTTT. It codes for CASSGQGFRTDTQYF.

This clonotype has ten or more counts. The chain recombines TRBV2 with TRBJ2-5; 8 nucleotides align to TRBD2. The CDR3 length is 14 residues. Germline V gene sequence: CDR1 SNHLY, CDR2 FYNNEI. The V gene end was trimmed by 4 bases and the J gene end by 7 bases; junction bases not matched to a gene: 8. CDR3 sequence (DNA): TGTGCCAGCAGTGGGGCAGCAGCGGGGGTGACCCAGTACTTC. Protein product: CASSGAAAGVTQYF.